This T cell receptor (beta chain) came from a study of T cell responses to AZD1222 COVID-19 vaccine. Sequencing was performed with immunoSEQ multiplex PCR; in TCRdb, only in-frame clones are kept and a portion is missing. The data show approximately 190,000 clones, roughly 92% seen once. Study conclusions and caveats: Repertoire sampling occurred only after the peak T cell response. At baseline, seropositivity was found in only 5 to 7 AZD1222 recipients. Spike-specific TCRs gained breadth and depth after people received two AZD1222 doses. Spike-wide coverage was observed for vaccine-associated CD4 TCRs, with dominant responses at 160-218 and 743-854.

CDR1 is MGHRA, CDR2 YSYEKL, per germline. Trimming took 0 bases from V and 10 from J, leaving 7 bases between them. This CDR3 is built from 13 residues. On this clone: Its antigen remains unknown. This sample includes further DNA sequences coding for the same CDR3.

The receptor's source is an adult who received the AZD1222 COVID-19 vaccine. The chain employs TRBV4-1 and TRBJ1-6; D is perhaps TRBD1 (5 bases). This sample comprised peripheral blood, obtained 28 days after the second AZD1222 dose. In DNA form, the CDR3 reads TGCGCCAGCAGCCAAGAATGGGGGTCACCCCTCCACTTT. Translating gives CASSQEWGSPLHF.